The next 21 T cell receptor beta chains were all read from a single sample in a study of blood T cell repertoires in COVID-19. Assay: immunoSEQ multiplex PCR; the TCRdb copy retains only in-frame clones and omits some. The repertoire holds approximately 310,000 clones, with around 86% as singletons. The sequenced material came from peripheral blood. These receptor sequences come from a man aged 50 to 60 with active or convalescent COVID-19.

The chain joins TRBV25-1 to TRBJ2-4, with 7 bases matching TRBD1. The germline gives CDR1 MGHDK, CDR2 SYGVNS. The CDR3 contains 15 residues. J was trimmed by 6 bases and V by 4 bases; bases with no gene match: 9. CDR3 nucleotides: TGTGCCAGCAGTGGAGGGACAGCCGTCGGAAACATTCAGTACTTC. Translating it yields CASSGGTAVGNIQYF.

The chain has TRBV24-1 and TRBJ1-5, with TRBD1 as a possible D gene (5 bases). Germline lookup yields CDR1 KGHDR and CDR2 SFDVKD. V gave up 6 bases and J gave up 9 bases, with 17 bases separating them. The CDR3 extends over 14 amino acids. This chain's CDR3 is CATSPTGQVGPQHF. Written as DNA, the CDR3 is TGTGCCACCAGTCCTACAGGTCAGGTAGGGCCCCAGCATTTT.

CDR3 protein: CASSDSTVSSYNEQFF. CDR3 coding DNA: TGTGCCAGCAGTGACTCCACGGTGAGCTCCTACAATGAGCAGTTCTTC. The V call is TRBV11-1, the J call TRBJ2-1; D remains unclear. Germline CDR1 SGHAT, CDR2 FQDESV (reference sequence). V was clipped by 6 bases and J by 0 bases, with 15 bases between them. The CDR3 extends over 16 amino acids.

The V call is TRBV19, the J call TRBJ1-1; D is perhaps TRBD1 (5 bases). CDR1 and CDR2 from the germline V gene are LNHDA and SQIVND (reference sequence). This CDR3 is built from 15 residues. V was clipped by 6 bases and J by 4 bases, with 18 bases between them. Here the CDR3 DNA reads TGTGCCAGTAGATCGCTAGGGGCATGGGGCACTGAAGCTTTCTTT. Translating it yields CASRSLGAWGTEAFF.

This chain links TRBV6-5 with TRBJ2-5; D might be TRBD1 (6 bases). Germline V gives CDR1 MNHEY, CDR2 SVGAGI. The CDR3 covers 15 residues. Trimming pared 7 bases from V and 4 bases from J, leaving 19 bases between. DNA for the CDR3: TGTGCCAGCACCCGAACCCTAGACAGGACAGAGACCCAGTACTTC. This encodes CASTRTLDRTETQYF.

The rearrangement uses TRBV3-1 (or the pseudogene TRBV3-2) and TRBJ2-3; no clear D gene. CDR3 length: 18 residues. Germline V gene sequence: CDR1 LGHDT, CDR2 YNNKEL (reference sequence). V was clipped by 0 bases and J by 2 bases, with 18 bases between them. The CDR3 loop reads CASSQERSPDGYTDTQYF. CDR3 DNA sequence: TGTGCCAGCAGCCAAGAGCGGAGCCCCGACGGGTACACAGATACGCAGTATTTT.

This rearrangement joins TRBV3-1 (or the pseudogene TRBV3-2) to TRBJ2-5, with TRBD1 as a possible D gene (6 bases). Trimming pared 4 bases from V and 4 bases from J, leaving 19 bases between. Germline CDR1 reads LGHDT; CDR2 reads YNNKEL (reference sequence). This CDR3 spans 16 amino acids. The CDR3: CASSPQRQALGETQYF. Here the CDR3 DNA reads TGTGCCAGCAGCCCGCAGAGACAGGCCCTGGGAGAGACCCAGTACTTC.

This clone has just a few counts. The CDR3 loop reads CASSQRSLTSGAPYNEQFF. The CDR3 nucleotides read TGCGCCAGCAGCCAACGATCCCTGACTAGCGGGGCCCCCTACAATGAGCAGTTCTTC. This chain connects TRBV4-3 to TRBJ2-1; TRBD2 agrees at 11 bases. This CDR3 contains 19 residues. The V gene end was trimmed by 2 bases and the J gene end by 2 bases; junction bases not matched to a gene: 11. Per germline, CDR1 LGHNA and CDR2 YSLEER.

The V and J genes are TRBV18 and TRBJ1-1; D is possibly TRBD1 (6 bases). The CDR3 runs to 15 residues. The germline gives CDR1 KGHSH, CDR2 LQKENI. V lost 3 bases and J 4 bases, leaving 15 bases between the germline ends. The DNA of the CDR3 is TGTGCCAGCTCACCGTCTCAGGGGATGATCACTGAAGCTTTCTTT. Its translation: CASSPSQGMITEAFF.

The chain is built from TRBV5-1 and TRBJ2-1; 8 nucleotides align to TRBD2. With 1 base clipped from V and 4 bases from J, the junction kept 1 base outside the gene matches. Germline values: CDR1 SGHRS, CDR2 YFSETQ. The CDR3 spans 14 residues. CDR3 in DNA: TGCGCCAGCAGCTTGCAGCGGGGGTACAATGAGCAGTTCTTC. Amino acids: CASSLQRGYNEQFF.

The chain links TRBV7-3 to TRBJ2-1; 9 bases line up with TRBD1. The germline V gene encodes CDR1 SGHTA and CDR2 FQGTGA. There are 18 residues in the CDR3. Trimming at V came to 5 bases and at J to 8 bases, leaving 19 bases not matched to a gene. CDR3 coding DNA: TGTGCCAGCAGCCCCTTCGGGACAGGGATGAGTCTTGGGGATGAGCAGTTCTTC. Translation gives CASSPFGTGMSLGDEQFF.

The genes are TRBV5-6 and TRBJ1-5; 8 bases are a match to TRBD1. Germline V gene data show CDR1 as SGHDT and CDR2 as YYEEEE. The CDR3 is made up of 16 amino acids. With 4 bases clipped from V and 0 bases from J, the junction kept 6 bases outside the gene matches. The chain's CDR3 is CASSEQGVFSNQPQHF. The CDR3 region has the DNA TGTGCCAGCAGCGAACAGGGGGTCTTTAGCAATCAGCCCCAGCATTTT.

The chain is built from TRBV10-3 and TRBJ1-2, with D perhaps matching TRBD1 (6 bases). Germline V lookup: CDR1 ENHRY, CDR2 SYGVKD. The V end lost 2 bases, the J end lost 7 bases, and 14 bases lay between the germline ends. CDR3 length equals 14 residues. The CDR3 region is CAISETRGHSGYTF. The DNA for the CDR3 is TGTGCCATCAGTGAGACCAGGGGACATTCTGGCTACACCTTC.

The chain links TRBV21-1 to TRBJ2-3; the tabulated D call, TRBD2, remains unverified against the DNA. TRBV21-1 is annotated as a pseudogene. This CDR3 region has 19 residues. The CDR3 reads CASSNGEASGRAGGDTQYF. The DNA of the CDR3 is TGTGCCAGCAGCAACGGGGAGGCTAGCGGGAGGGCCGGAGGGGATACGCAGTATTTT.

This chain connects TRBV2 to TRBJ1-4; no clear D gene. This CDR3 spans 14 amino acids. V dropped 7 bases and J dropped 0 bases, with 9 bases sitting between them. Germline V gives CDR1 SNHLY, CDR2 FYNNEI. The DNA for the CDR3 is TGTGCCAGCACCATGACAACAACTAATGAAAAACTGTTTTTT. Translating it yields CASTMTTTNEKLFF.

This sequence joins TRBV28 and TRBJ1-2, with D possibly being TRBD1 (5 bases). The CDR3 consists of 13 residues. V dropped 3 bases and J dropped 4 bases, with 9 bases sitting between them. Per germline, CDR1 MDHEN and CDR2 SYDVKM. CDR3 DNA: TGTGCCAGCAGTTTCGGGGGATCCTATGGCTACACCTTC. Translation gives CASSFGGSYGYTF.

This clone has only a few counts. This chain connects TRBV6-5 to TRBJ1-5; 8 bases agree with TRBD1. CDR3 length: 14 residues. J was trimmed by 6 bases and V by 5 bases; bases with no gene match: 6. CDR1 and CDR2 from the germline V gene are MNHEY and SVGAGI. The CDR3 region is CASSRGQGSQPQHF. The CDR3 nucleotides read TGTGCCAGCAGTAGAGGACAGGGAAGTCAGCCCCAGCATTTT.

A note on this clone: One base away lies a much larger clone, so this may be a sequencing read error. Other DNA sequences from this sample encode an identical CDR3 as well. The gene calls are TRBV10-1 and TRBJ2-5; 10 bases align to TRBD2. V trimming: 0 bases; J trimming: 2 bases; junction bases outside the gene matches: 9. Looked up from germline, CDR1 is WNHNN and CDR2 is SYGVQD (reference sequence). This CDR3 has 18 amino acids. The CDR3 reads CASSESGLERGGQETQYF. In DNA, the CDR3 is TGCGCCAGCAGTGAGTCGGGGCTGGAGCGGGGGGGGCAAGAGACCCAGTACTTC.

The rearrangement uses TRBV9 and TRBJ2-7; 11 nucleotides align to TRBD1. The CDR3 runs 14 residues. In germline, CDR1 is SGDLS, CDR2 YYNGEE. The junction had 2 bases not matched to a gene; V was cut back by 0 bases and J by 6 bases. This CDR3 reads CASSVGGTGGEQYF. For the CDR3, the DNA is TGTGCCAGCAGCGTAGGTGGGACAGGGGGCGAGCAGTACTTC.

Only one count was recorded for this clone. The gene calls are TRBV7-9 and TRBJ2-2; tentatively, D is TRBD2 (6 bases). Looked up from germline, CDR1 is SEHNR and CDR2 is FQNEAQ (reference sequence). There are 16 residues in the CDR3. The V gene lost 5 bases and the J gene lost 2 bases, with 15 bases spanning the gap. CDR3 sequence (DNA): TGTGCCAGCAGCCCCTACGGGAGAAGAAACACCGGGGAGCTGTTTTTT. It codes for CASSPYGRRNTGELFF.

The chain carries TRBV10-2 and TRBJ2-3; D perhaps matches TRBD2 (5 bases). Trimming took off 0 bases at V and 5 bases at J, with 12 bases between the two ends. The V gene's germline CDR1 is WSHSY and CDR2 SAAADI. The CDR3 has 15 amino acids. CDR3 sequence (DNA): TGCGCCAGCAGTGAGTCGGTTAGGGAGCGAGATACGCAGTATTTT. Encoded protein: CASSESVRERDTQYF.